This TCR beta chain was captured by sequencing in a study of blood T cell repertoires in COVID-19. The trim removed 6 bases at V and 5 bases at J, leaving 7 bases unmatched. This CDR3 has 13 residues. The V gene's germline CDR1 is ENHRY and CDR2 SYGVKD. Profiled with immunoSEQ multiplex PCR; TCRdb holds only in-frame clones, not every one. The sample has over 250,000 clones, 86% seen once. The TCR originated in a woman aged 18-29 years who had recovered from COVID-19. Sequencing was done on a sample of PBMCs or T cells enriched from blood (not recorded which). The rearrangement links TRBV10-3 to TRBJ2-7; 7 nucleotides agree with TRBD2. CDR3 residues: CAIRDTSEHEQYF. The CDR3 DNA reads TGTGCCATCAGGGACACTAGCGAGCACGAGCAGTACTTC.